One sample yielded the 4 T cell receptor beta chains listed below, sequenced in a study of control samples from healthy donors and cancer patients. The repertoire was sequenced with immunoSEQ multiplex PCR; TCRdb's copy has only in-frame clones and lacks some. There are 120,000 or so clones in the sample; about 89% occur only once, and 2.9% lies in the top ten. The source material was blood. All receptors derive from a man in his sixties in good health.

The chain links TRBV3-1 (or the pseudogene TRBV3-2) to TRBJ1-1; D is unclear. CDR3 length equals 14 residues. Between the trimmed V and J ends, which lost 2 bases and 5 bases, there was a span of 12 bases. Germline values: CDR1 LGHDT, CDR2 YNNKEL (reference sequence). This chain's CDR3 is CASSQLPGRTEAFF. The CDR3 DNA reads as TGTGCCAGCAGCCAATTACCGGGGAGGACTGAAGCTTTCTTT.

The chain employs TRBV5-5 and TRBJ2-7; D might be TRBD2 (5 bases). Trimming removed 0 bases at V and 3 bases at J, with 13 bases between. Germline loops: CDR1 SGHKS, CDR2 YYEKEE (reference sequence). This CDR3 region has 15 residues. The CDR3 DNA reads as TGTGCCAGCAGCTTGGCCGGGATGAGTGTCTACGAGCAGTACTTC. Amino acids: CASSLAGMSVYEQYF. Based on the CDR3 plus reference TRBV5-5 and TRBJ2-7, the full variable domain is DAGVTQSPTHLIKTRGQQVTLRCSPISGHKSVSWYQQVLGQGPQFIFQYYEKEERGRGNFPDRFSARQFPNYSSELNVNALLLGDSALYLCASSLAGMSVYEQYFGPGTRLTVT.

The chain joins TRBV7-2 to TRBJ2-3, with 7 bases identical to TRBD2. The CDR3 runs to 15 residues. CDR1 and CDR2 from the germline V gene are SGHTA and FQGNSA. Germline trimming cut 2 bases from V and 5 bases from J; bases unmatched to any gene: 7. CDR3 sequence (DNA): TGTGCCAGCAGCTTACTAGGACTAGTTGTAGATACGCAGTATTTT. Translated: CASSLLGLVVDTQYF.

Remarks on this clone: This sample also contains other DNA sequences that code for the same CDR3. J is TRBJ1-1 and V is TRBV28; D perhaps matches TRBD1 (5 bases). In germline, CDR1 is MDHEN, CDR2 SYDVKM. V was cut by 2 bases and J by 4 bases, with 8 bases left in between. This CDR3 region has 13 residues. CDR3 sequence: CASSLRGLTEAFF. The CDR3 nucleotides read TGTGCCAGCAGTTTAAGGGGCCTCACTGAAGCTTTCTTT.